The rows below give T cell receptor beta chains drawn from one sample of a study of shared clonotypes between healthy human individuals. Clones were read by immunoSEQ multiplex PCR, and TCRdb kept only the in-frame ones, dropping some. Among around 580,000 clones listed, 98% were seen once. Input material: naive CD8+ T cells sorted from blood. The receptors derive from a young man in good health. CDR3s leave out the opening cysteine and the closing phenylalanine or tryptophan. Each record gives: V gene, J gene, CDR3 protein.

v_call: TRBV29-1
j_call: TRBJ2-1
cdr3_aa: SVDLGESSYNEQF

v_call: TRBV14
j_call: TRBJ1-1
cdr3_aa: ASRQGGDAF

v_call: TRBV15
j_call: TRBJ1-3
cdr3_aa: ATSRDRRDSGNTIY

v_call: TRBV29-1
j_call: TRBJ2-7
cdr3_aa: SAAEATPYEQY

v_call: TRBV29-1
j_call: TRBJ2-7
cdr3_aa: SAFQGAEGEQY

v_call: TRBV10-3
j_call: TRBJ2-7
cdr3_aa: AITGTSGSISSYEQY

v_call: TRBV14
j_call: TRBJ2-7
cdr3_aa: ASSQDPGGSQY

v_call: TRBV7-6
j_call: TRBJ2-2
cdr3_aa: ASSLAVTSGKSGELF

v_call: TRBV2
j_call: TRBJ2-1
cdr3_aa: ASVGGTPSNNEQF

v_call: TRBV27
j_call: TRBJ1-1
cdr3_aa: ASRPLLRVNTEAF

v_call: TRBV6-6
j_call: TRBJ2-7
cdr3_aa: ASSYSMSGPADEQY

v_call: TRBV4-1
j_call: TRBJ2-7
cdr3_aa: ASSQGVALSYEQY

v_call: TRBV10-3
j_call: TRBJ1-1
cdr3_aa: AIITRDRGLPPIGNTEAF

v_call: TRBV20-1
j_call: TRBJ2-7
cdr3_aa: SAPRSYEQY

v_call: TRBV5-4
j_call: TRBJ1-2
cdr3_aa: ASSGGTAANYGYT

v_call: TRBV2
j_call: TRBJ2-7
cdr3_aa: ASSDRDISYEQY

v_call: TRBV7-9
j_call: TRBJ2-1
cdr3_aa: ASSADQNNEQF

v_call: TRBV28
j_call: TRBJ2-7
cdr3_aa: ASSFGAGGPYEQY

v_call: TRBV11-2
j_call: TRBJ1-2
cdr3_aa: ASSLVVGVSVHGYT